This record looks at one TCR beta chain sequence and its context. The target of this receptor is not known. No much larger clonotype is one base removed from it; base qualities were not supplied. Participants in the prospective study were aged roughly 18 to 89 years, lived in over 20 United States geographic areas, and enrolled through a virtual design. To assign participants to cohorts, the prospective study relied on clinical history that participants themselves reported in a screening survey and a study questionnaire. For ImmuneRACE Cohort 3, a participant was defined as recovered based on two consecutive negative NP/OP PCR tests, clearance by a healthcare professional, or resolution of symptoms. Mobile phlebotomists in the prospective study collected whole blood, serum and a nasopharyngeal or oropharyngeal swab from every participant. Over a roughly 2-month period, participants in the prospective study had the option of providing additional blood draws and questionnaires. Before DNA extraction, blood samples from the prospective study were shipped at room temperature or frozen.

The germline V gene gives CDR1 as MNHEY and CDR2 as SVGAGI. The CDR3 runs 12 amino acids, cysteine and phenylalanine included. The only DNA kept is the CDR3, 36 bases in frame from the first base. V and J are truncated by 7 bases and 7 bases respectively, leaving an intervening sequence of 13 bases. The immunoSEQ Assay, a bias-controlled multiplex PCR, was used to amplify TCRbeta CDR3 regions from genomic DNA. Per the source publication's procedure: Nucleated cell counts per sample were estimated from amplification of reference gene primers within the assay. To quantify the absolute abundance of each unique TCRbeta CDR3 rearrangement, sequence reads were collapsed and filtered. Productive Simpson clonality was computed per sample as the square root of Simpson's diversity index over productive rearrangements. TCRdb took over this immuneACCESS table, retaining in-frame rearrangements with V and J assigned. Such tables are incomplete; in checked studies, under half of the missing clones stem from an unresolved V gene, and the remainder is unexplained. The V and J calls and the clone size are those of that table, but D and trimming were determined from the DNA. This sample lists about 440,000 clones; about 90% were detected once. The ten largest clones represent roughly 0.66% of the sample.

This sample is drawn from a study of blood T cell repertoires in COVID-19 (dated by TCRdb to 2019 to 2021). About the study as a whole: The collaborator samples originated in the United States, Italy and Spain and spanned the acute and convalescent phases of COVID-19. The samples were drawn from the first 160 participants of the ongoing ImmuneRACE study and from 950 to 1,500 subjects provided by 6 global collaborators. The repertoires were made available in a free public database intended to serve as a resource for research on the immune response to SARS-CoV-2. The sample metadata nearly always contained a de-identified subject ID, COVID-19 status, age in years and sex. Where HLA class I and class II types were available, the types were taken from metadata supplied by the sample provider, not from assay-based typing. The prospective study material was composed of cDNA or gDNA derived from T cells, B-cell-depleted T cells, or PBMCs. Deeply sampled blood TCRbeta repertoires from subjects exposed to, actively infected with, or recovered from COVID-19 were included in the dataset. Overall results and qualifications from the work: Clinical and demographic metadata were provided uncurated, with the amount varying by source and participant.

Sequencing used PBMCs or T cells enriched from blood (not recorded which). The sequence was collected from a man between 18 and 29 years old who had recovered from COVID-19. The chain is assembled from TRBV6-5 and TRBJ1-2; no confident D gene assignment can be made. CDR3 loop: CASIGVSGGYTF. The nucleotides read TGTGCCAGCATCGGTGTCTCCGGTGGCTACACCTTC.